This entry is about one TCR beta chain. This clonotype was recorded many times. Its antigen remains unidentified. Base-call qualities are not available, and no considerably larger clone is one nucleotide away. The data were obtained in a study of regulatory T cells in long-lasting Graves disease listed by TCRdb under 2021. At the level of the whole study: In the newly diagnosed Graves' disease group, patients had been taking antithyroid drugs for less than 3 months. The study took place in China and was registered as a clinical trial. Patients with persistent Graves' disease were compared with patients with newly diagnosed Graves' disease using TCR sequencing and RNA sequencing of peripheral blood. A total of approximately 35 samples were covered by TCR sequencing, comprising some 13 persistent and some 20 newly diagnosed Graves' disease patients.

The research as a whole found: Sequencing and analysis were restricted to the TCR beta chain. Because the primary lesion, thyroid tissue, could not be accessed, the study looked at peripheral blood alone. TRBV28, TRBJ1-2 and TRBJ2-5 were preferentially used in persistent disease, while TRBV20-1 and TRBJ2-1 were favored in newly diagnosed disease. As a limitation, the authors acknowledged that the small sample size may reduce accuracy. Persistent patients shared more public clonotypes among themselves (around 2,500) than newly diagnosed patients did (over 900). Compared with newly diagnosed patients, patients with persistent Graves' disease had lower TCR Shannon entropy and fewer highly expanded clones, which suggests clonal expansion.

According to the study, the label for this sample's time point signals: newly diagnosed GD, antithyroid drugs for less than 3 months. For both TCR sequencing and RNA sequencing, RNA was extracted from PBMCs using TRIzol. Graves' disease was diagnosed according to American Thyroid Association guidelines. Patients were recruited from an endocrinology department in Xi'an, China. Each patient gave approximately 9.7 milliliters of peripheral blood, collected in an EDTA anticoagulant tube. PBMCs were isolated by Ficoll Paque Plus density gradient separation without further T cell sorting. An Agilent 2100 Bioanalyzer and agarose gel were used to check RNA quality, and a NanoDrop 2000 was used to measure RNA concentration. The library came from multiplex PCR. Sequencing was performed on an Illumina HiSeq 4000. To build TCR beta libraries, CDR3 regions were amplified by Arm-PCR using iRepertoire HTBI primers. Before sequencing, the PCR products underwent gel purification. As for the original processing: Gene usage analysis of CDR3 amino acid clonotypes relied on the 55 to 80 TRBV and 14 TRBJ segments identified across samples. COPE and FqMerger were used to merge the filtered high-quality paired reads into contigs. Contigs were aligned with BLAST to IMGT TRBV, TRBD and TRBJ reference genes, and CDR3 was defined per IMGT. Any clonotype with a frequency above 0.1% was counted as a highly expanded clone. Shannon entropy was used to measure repertoire diversity, and the Gini coefficient was used to measure V-J evenness. A clonotype was considered public if more than one individual shared it. The public reads were reprocessed in TCRdb via fastp at Q25 and MiXCR, keeping in-frame beta chains. CDR3 protein duplicates are merged, each entry listing the most common genes and DNA. The authors' filters were not applied to this entry. This sample gives a few hundred thousand distinct CDR3 sequences in total; over 15% of them show up just once. 25% to 30% of the sample is taken by the ten largest.

At the junction V is shortened by 7 bases and J by 0 bases, with 12 bases in between. The germline V gene (reference sequence) specifies DFQATT as CDR1 and SNEGSKA as CDR2. The CDR3 runs 13 amino acids, cysteine and phenylalanine included. Only the CDR3 part of the read is kept: 39 bases, read in frame from the first base. The sample also formed part of further work on T cells in Graves' hyperthyroidism and ophthalmopathy. The second publication reports: A patient counted as having stable Graves' hyperthyroidism if no progression to ophthalmopathy occurred over 18 months of follow-up. Hyperthyroidism patients were newly diagnosed, with disease duration under 2 months, and aged 18 to 65 years. The study excluded patients with uncontrolled infections, other autoimmune diseases, pregnancy or lactation. Diagnoses relied on clinical symptoms, serum thyroxine and TRAb, thyroid ultrasound and orbital computed tomography. For the first round of RT-PCR on the TCR CDR3, the HTBI primer set was used together with the Qiagen OneStep RT-PCR kit. Most expanded thyroid clonotypes (frequency above 0.001) were also found in blood, which suggests that blood repertoires may mirror thyroid immune responses. A model built on a 13 V-J signature distinguished ophthalmopathy from stable hyperthyroidism, reaching 87.88% sensitivity and about 81% specificity in cross-validation and 80%/75% in testing. In validation, progression to ophthalmopathy was predicted by the model with 70.59% sensitivity and around 76% specificity, a median of around 5.9 months before onset. TCR V-J signatures able to tell the groups apart were searched for in a discovery cohort of around 95 patients, of whom more than 40 had Graves' ophthalmopathy and roughly 59 had stable Graves' hyperthyroidism. An independent validation cohort of under 20 hyperthyroidism patients and 17 patients who later progressed to ophthalmopathy tested prospective prediction of ophthalmopathy. The approximately 98 discovery patients were randomly divided into training and test sets at a 7:3 ratio. In addition, the study compared T-cell repertoires in thyroid tissue and in blood from 6 or 7 Graves' hyperthyroidism patients. Once sampling was done, hyperthyroidism patients were given methimazole at a starting dose of 30 mg daily, whereas ophthalmopathy patients were given high-dose intravenous methylprednisolone. A second multiplex PCR round built the libraries, followed by size selection and purification. Paired-end sequencing of the libraries was performed with 100 bp reads on an Illumina HiSeq2000. SOAPnuke was used to process the raw data, throwing out any read that contained adapters or uncalled bases, had a mean Phred below 15, or lacked an exact constant-primer or identifier match. High-quality paired reads were merged using COPE v1.2.5, and each unique nucleotide sequence was defined as a clonotype. Clonotypes were aligned to IMGT TRBV, TRBD and TRBJ reference segments using MiTCR v1.1. Only V-J combinations with frequency above 0.0001, covering 99% to 99.2% of repertoires, were analysed. The TCS score was defined as the ratio of F50 (clonal expansion) to E x V (chaos), calculated using BLOSUM62-based TCRdist between CDR3 peptides within each V-J. Welch's t-statistics and random forest reduced some 510 V-J features to about 12, which were used in a naive Bayes classifier (R e1071). Sample size was not statistically predetermined, and investigators were not blinded to group allocation. The paper reports TCR Vbeta CDR3 sequencing of roughly 140 peripheral blood samples: 40 to 45 ophthalmopathy, fewer than 80 hyperthyroidism and around 17 progressor patients.

The sample was peripheral blood mononuclear cells (PBMCs), taken at new diagnosis, from a patient treated with antithyroid drugs. This TCR derives from a man aged 40-49 years with Graves disease. Donor details come from another sample of the same person, matched by shared clones. The chain was built from TRBV20-1 and TRBJ1-1; a confident D gene designation cannot be given. The CDR3 protein is CSVQRTVNTEAFF. The sequenced DNA: TGCAGTGTTCAACGGACGGTGAACACTGAAGCTTTCTTT.